This T cell receptor beta chain emerged from a study of graft-versus-host responses after intestinal transplantation. The repertoire was sequenced with immunoSEQ multiplex PCR; TCRdb's copy has only in-frame clones and lacks some. The sample has fewer than 85,000 clones, 80% to 90% seen once. This clone is a singleton in its sample. Its cognate antigen is unknown. The CDR3 consists of 13 residues. The V gene's germline CDR1 is SGHVS and CDR2 FNYEAQ. The V end was cut by 3 bases, the J end by 2 bases, with 8 bases between. Source: unstimulated CD8+ T cells sorted from spleen or lymph node cells, taken before intestinal transplant. This chain joins TRBV7-6 and TRBJ2-7, with D hard to call. The sequence derives from a human donor who received an intestinal transplant. The CDR3 region is CASSFGNAYEQYF. CDR3 nucleotide sequence: TGTGCCAGCAGCTTCGGTAACGCCTACGAGCAGTACTTC.